This T cell receptor beta chain was sequenced during a study of blood T cell repertoires in COVID-19. Study as a whole: Researchers got acute and convalescent COVID-19 samples from the United States, Italy and Spain. Sample material is recorded as cDNA or gDNA derived from T cells, B-cell-depleted T cells, or PBMCs.

In the source study's methods: Estimation of nucleated cell counts was performed using reference gene primer amplification. The repertoire was sequenced with immunoSEQ multiplex PCR; TCRdb's copy has only in-frame clones and lacks some. V, J and clone size derive from that table, while D and trimming were established from the DNA sequence. This repertoire shows some 30,000 clones, 70% to 90% found once; its top ten account for approximately 12%. The V gene's germline CDR1 is SGHRS and CDR2 YFSETQ. CDR3 length: 15 residues. The V and J ends lost 0 bases and 5 bases respectively, with 9 bases between them.

The chain joins TRBV5-1 to TRBJ1-6; weak D call: TRBD1 (5 bases). The receptor was isolated from a human donor in a cohort sampled during active COVID-19. The donor label of this sample is uncertain. Sequencing input: peripheral blood. In nucleotides, the CDR3 is TGCGCCAGCAGCTTGGCCCCAGGGCATAATTCACCCCTCCACTTT. This sequence encodes CASSLAPGHNSPLHF. Supplemented by reference TRBV5-1 and TRBJ1-6, the full variable domain reads KAGVTQTPRYLIKTRGQQVTLSCSPISGHRSVSWYQQTPGQGLQFLFEYFSETQRNKGNFPGRFSGRQFSNSRSEMNVSTLELGDSALYLCASSLAPGHNSPLHFGNGTRLTVT.